A selection of T cell receptor beta chains follows, all from one sample in a study of cytomegalovirus exposure and HLA in healthy donors. Clones were read by immunoSEQ multiplex PCR, and TCRdb kept only the in-frame ones, dropping some. The table records 150,000 to 200,000 clones, roughly 10% of them present only once. The sequenced material came from PBMCs. The origin of the receptors is a woman in her twenties or thirties in good health and CMV-seropositive. CDR3s include the opening cysteine and the closing phenylalanine or tryptophan. The D gene is left open where the match is weak. Size is omitted from some rows. Given values are once, few, many or a class for expanded clones.

>few|-|TRBJ1-2|TRBV11-3
CASSEDINYGYTF
TGTGCCAGCAGCGAGGACATCAACTATGGCTACACCTTC
>few|TRBD2|TRBJ2-7|TRBV5-1
CASSLVPSGTGFEQYF
TGCGCCAGCAGCTTGGTTCCTAGCGGGACCGGATTCGAGCAGTACTTC
>few|TRBD1|TRBJ1-3|TRBV4-2
CASSQARDSRNTIYF
TGTGCCAGCAGCCAAGCGCGGGACAGCCGAAACACCATATATTTT
>-|TRBD1|TRBJ1-2|TRBV27
CASRGLQGARNGYTF
TGTGCCAGCAGAGGATTACAGGGGGCGCGAAATGGCTACACCTTC
>few|TRBD1|TRBJ2-7|TRBV5-1
CASSLDRYTYEQYF
TGCGCCAGCAGCCTGGACAGGTATACCTACGAGCAGTACTTC
>-|TRBD2|TRBJ2-7|TRBV10-3
CAISESQASGRAGGDYEQYF
TGTGCCATCAGTGAGTCCCAGGCTAGCGGGAGGGCCGGGGGAGATTACGAGCAGTACTTC
>-|-|TRBJ2-7|TRBV21-1
CASSKGGSEYYEQYF
TGTGCCAGCAGCAAAGGCGGGAGCGAGTACTACGAGCAGTACTTC
>few|TRBD1|TRBJ1-2|TRBV2
CASSEPAGGRGYTF
TGTGCCAGCAGTGAGCCCGCAGGGGGCCGGGGCTACACCTTC
>-|-|TRBJ2-1|TRBV11-2
CASSLEARNLYNEQFF
TGTGCCAGCAGCTTAGAGGCCAGAAACCTTTACAATGAGCAGTTCTTC
>few|TRBD1|TRBJ2-7|TRBV10-1
CASSDAGQGYEQYF
TGCGCCAGCAGTGATGCCGGACAGGGTTACGAGCAGTACTTC
>few|-|TRBJ1-2|TRBV14
CASSQDGDRAYGYTF
TGTGCCAGCAGCCAAGATGGAGACCGCGCCTATGGCTACACCTTC
>few|TRBD2|TRBJ2-1|TRBV2
CASISGSALSNEQFF
TGTGCCAGCATTAGCGGGAGTGCGTTAAGTAATGAGCAGTTCTTC
>-|-|TRBJ2-3|TRBV7-8
CASSLTGSTDTQYF
TGTGCCAGCAGCTTAACAGGGAGCACAGATACGCAGTATTTT
>-|TRBD2|TRBJ2-5|TRBV30
CAWSTSGREETQYF
TGTGCCTGGAGTACTAGCGGGAGGGAAGAGACCCAGTACTTC
>few|TRBD1|TRBJ2-7|TRBV27
CASSYRWTGSYEQYF
TGTGCCAGCAGTTATAGGTGGACAGGGAGCTACGAGCAGTACTTC
>few|TRBD2|TRBJ2-2|TRBV5-6
CASSLVPSGRSGELFF
TGTGCCAGCAGCTTGGTACCTAGCGGTCGCTCCGGGGAGCTGTTTTTT
>few|-|TRBJ2-2|TRBV30
CAWSFSDIRNTGELFF
TGTGCCTGGAGTTTTTCGGACATACGAAACACCGGGGAGCTGTTTTTT
>few|TRBD2|TRBJ2-7|TRBV5-1
CASSLGGLAGASEQYF
TGCGCCAGCAGCTTAGGGGGACTAGCGGGAGCGAGTGAGCAGTACTTC
>-|TRBD1|TRBJ2-7|TRBV19
CASSLKQGRGEQYF
TGTGCCAGTAGTTTAAAACAGGGGCGAGGGGAGCAGTACTTC
>few|-|TRBJ1-1|TRBV19
CASSRYRGSGSTEAFF
TGTGCCAGTAGTCGATACCGGGGTTCCGGGAGCACTGAAGCTTTCTTT
>-|TRBD2|TRBJ2-5|TRBV30
CAWIGGLAQEQYF
TGTGCCTGGATAGGGGGACTAGCGCAGGAGCAGTACTTC
>few|-|TRBJ2-7|TRBV2
CASSPRTYEQYF
TGTGCCAGCAGTCCTAGGACCTACGAGCAGTACTTC
>-|-|TRBJ2-7|TRBV27
CASSLSPGYEQYF
TGTGCCAGCAGTCTGTCGCCGGGCTACGAGCAGTACTTC
>-|TRBD2|TRBJ2-3|TRBV5-1
CASSPTLAGAKTDTQYF
TGCGCCAGCAGCCCCACCCTAGCGGGAGCGAAGACAGATACGCAGTATTTT
>once|TRBD1|TRBJ2-3|TRBV5-1
CASGKDDRVITDKQYF
TGCGCCAGCGGGAAGGATGACAGGGTGATCACAGATAAGCAGTATTTT
>few|TRBD1|TRBJ1-4|TRBV4-1
CASSQADRGGEKLFF
TGCGCCAGCAGCCAAGCGGACAGGGGCGGTGAAAAACTGTTTTTT
>few|-|TRBJ2-3|TRBV30
CAWSGGSTDTQYF
TGTGCCTGGAGTGGCGGGAGCACAGATACGCAGTATTTT
>few|TRBD2|TRBJ2-3|TRBV30
CAWSRGGELAQYF
TGTGCCTGGAGTCGGGGGGGGGAATTGGCGCAGTATTTT
>-|-|TRBJ1-6|TRBV5-1
CASSLETAGINSPLHF
TGCGCCAGCAGCTTGGAAACGGCAGGGATTAATTCACCCCTCCACTTT
>-|TRBD2|TRBJ2-7|TRBV27
CASSLSGVTYEQYF
TGTGCCAGCAGTTTGAGCGGGGTAACCTACGAGCAGTACTTC
>few|-|TRBJ1-2|TRBV6-1
CASSDPAGYGYTF
TGTGCCAGCAGTGACCCTGCAGGGTACGGCTACACCTTC
>-|TRBD1|TRBJ2-2|TRBV29-1
CSVTFRRGQGGELFF
TGCAGCGTTACCTTCCGCAGGGGGCAGGGCGGGGAGCTGTTTTTT
>few|-|TRBJ2-5|TRBV7-7
CASSPTGAQETQYF
TGTGCCAGCAGCCCGACGGGAGCGCAAGAGACCCAGTACTTC